These 2 T cell receptor beta chains were sequenced from one sample in a study of blood T cell repertoires in COVID-19. TCRdb keeps only in-frame clones here, not all; method: immunoSEQ multiplex PCR. This sample yields approximately 260,000 clones, of which roughly 88% are seen a single time; more than 0.95% belongs to the top ten. The sequencing sample was made of PBMCs or T cells enriched from blood (not recorded which). The receptors come from a woman aged 40 to 55 with acute COVID-19.

This clone was found a few times. The chain joins TRBV7-2 to TRBJ1-5, with unresolved D. This CDR3 contains 14 residues. The germline V gene encodes CDR1 SGHTA and CDR2 FQGNSA. The V gene lost 5 bases and the J gene lost 11 bases, with 19 bases spanning the gap. The CDR3 DNA follows: TGTGCCAGCAGCAAAGAACGGGGTACGAGGACCCAGCATTTT. It specifies CASSKERGTRTQHF.

V is TRBV5-1 and J is TRBJ1-6; TRBD1 aligns across 7 bases. The V gene's germline CDR1 is SGHRS and CDR2 YFSETQ. J gave up 10 bases and V 1 base, and 5 bases lay outside the gene matches. The CDR3 has 14 residues. The CDR3 sequence is CASSLKGAGSPLHF. For the CDR3, the DNA is TGCGCCAGCAGCTTGAAGGGGGCAGGATCACCCCTCCACTTT. Based on the CDR3 plus reference TRBV5-1 and TRBJ1-6, the full variable domain is KAGVTQTPRYLIKTRGQQVTLSCSPISGHRSVSWYQQTPGQGLQFLFEYFSETQRNKGNFPGRFSGRQFSNSRSEMNVSTLELGDSALYLCASSLKGAGSPLHFGNGTRLTVT.